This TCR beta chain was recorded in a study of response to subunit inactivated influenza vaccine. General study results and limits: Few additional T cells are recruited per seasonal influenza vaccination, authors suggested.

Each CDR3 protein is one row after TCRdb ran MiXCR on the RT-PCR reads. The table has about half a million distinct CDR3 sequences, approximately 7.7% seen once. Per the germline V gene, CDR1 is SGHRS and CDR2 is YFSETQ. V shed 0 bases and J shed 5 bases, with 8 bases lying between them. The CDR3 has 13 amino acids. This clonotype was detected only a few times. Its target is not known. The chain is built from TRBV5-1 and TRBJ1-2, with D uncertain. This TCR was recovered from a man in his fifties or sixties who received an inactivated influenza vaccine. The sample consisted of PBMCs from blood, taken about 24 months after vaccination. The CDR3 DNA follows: TGCGCCAGCAGCTTGGGACTTGAATATGGCTACACCTTC. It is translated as CASSLGLEYGYTF.